A selection of T cell receptor beta chains follows, all from one sample in a study of T cell repertoires in cytomegalovirus infection. TCRdb re-analysed the reads in MiXCR, keeping a single row per CDR3 protein. The sample carries about 700,000 distinct CDR3 sequences, 33% recorded once. These receptors' antigens are unknown. Sample: cultured PBMCs, taken from culture after CMV antigen stimulation. The receptors stem from a human donor in good health (CMV status not recorded). Some clones in this sample may be carry-over from other donors' samples. CDR3s include the opening cysteine and the closing phenylalanine or tryptophan. A D gene is named only where the DNA matches it firmly. Some rows mark clone size as missing; the rest say once, few, many or name a class of expanded clone.

clone size: .
D gene: TRBD1
J gene: TRBJ2-5
CDR3 length: 15
V gene: TRBV5-1
CDR3 DNA: TGCGCCAGCAGAACGGGACAGCGAGTCCTGGAGACCCAGTACTTC
CDR3 protein: CASRTGQRVLETQYF

clone size: once
D gene: TRBD1
J gene: TRBJ2-7
CDR3 length: 14
V gene: TRBV18
CDR3 DNA: TGTGCCACCGCGAGGGGGACAGGGTGGAACGAGCAGTACTTC
CDR3 protein: CATARGTGWNEQYF

clone size: few
D gene: TRBD2
J gene: TRBJ2-1
CDR3 length: 17
V gene: TRBV6-6
CDR3 DNA: TGTGCCAGCAGTTACGGTTTAGGGCTAGCGGGGGGAAATGAGCAGTTCTTC
CDR3 protein: CASSYGLGLAGGNEQFF

clone size: .
D gene: .
J gene: TRBJ2-3
CDR3 length: 12
V gene: TRBV3-1
CDR3 DNA: TGTGCCAGCAGCCAATTGGGTGTCGCGCAGTATTTT
CDR3 protein: CASSQLGVAQYF

clone size: once
D gene: .
J gene: TRBJ1-1
CDR3 length: 17
V gene: TRBV2
CDR3 DNA: TGTGCCAGCAGTGAACTCTCTGCGACAGTAATGGACACTGAAGCTTTCTTT
CDR3 protein: CASSELSATVMDTEAFF

clone size: once
D gene: TRBD1
J gene: TRBJ2-5
CDR3 length: 15
V gene: TRBV19
CDR3 DNA: TGTGCCAGTAGTATAGCAGGACAGGGCCAAGAGACCCAGTACTTC
CDR3 protein: CASSIAGQGQETQYF

clone size: .
D gene: TRBD2
J gene: TRBJ2-7
CDR3 length: 17
V gene: TRBV7-6
CDR3 DNA: TGTGCCAGCAGCTTAGGCGGGGGGCCATTTCTAACCTACGAGCAGTACTTC
CDR3 protein: CASSLGGGPFLTYEQYF

clone size: .
D gene: TRBD1
J gene: TRBJ2-1
CDR3 length: 16
V gene: TRBV11-3
CDR3 DNA: TGTGCCAGCAGCTCGGGTGAGGGGACAGGGGGGAATGAGCAGTTCTTC
CDR3 protein: CASSSGEGTGGNEQFF

clone size: many
D gene: .
J gene: TRBJ2-5
CDR3 length: 13
V gene: TRBV7-2
CDR3 DNA: TGTGCCAGCAGCCTTCAGGACAGACTTGTCCAGTACTTC
CDR3 protein: CASSLQDRLVQYF

clone size: .
D gene: TRBD2
J gene: TRBJ2-1
CDR3 length: 17
V gene: TRBV5-4
CDR3 DNA: TGTGCCAGCAGCTCCGGGACTAGCAGATTAAACTACAATGAGCAGTTCTTC
CDR3 protein: CASSSGTSRLNYNEQFF

clone size: few
D gene: .
J gene: TRBJ1-4
CDR3 length: 16
V gene: TRBV18
CDR3 DNA: TGTGCCAGCTCACCACCCTCAGGGGCGATGTATGAAAAACTGTTTTTT
CDR3 protein: CASSPPSGAMYEKLFF

clone size: .
D gene: .
J gene: TRBJ2-6
CDR3 length: 15
V gene: TRBV19
CDR3 DNA: TGTGCCAGTACTCCAACAGGGACGGGGGCCAACGTCCTGACTTTC
CDR3 protein: CASTPTGTGANVLTF

clone size: .
D gene: .
J gene: TRBJ2-1
CDR3 length: 14
V gene: TRBV7-2
CDR3 DNA: TGTGCCAGCAGCTTAGACGGGGGAGGCAATGAGCAGTTCTTC
CDR3 protein: CASSLDGGGNEQFF

clone size: .
D gene: TRBD2
J gene: TRBJ2-3
CDR3 length: 15
V gene: TRBV11-2
CDR3 DNA: TGTGCCAGCAGCTCAGCGGGGGTAGCGGGGGATACGCAGTATTTT
CDR3 protein: CASSSAGVAGDTQYF

clone size: .
D gene: TRBD1
J gene: TRBJ2-7
CDR3 length: 13
V gene: TRBV20-1
CDR3 DNA: TGCAGTGCTAGTGACAGGGCTCGGTACGAGCAGTACTTC
CDR3 protein: CSASDRARYEQYF

clone size: .
D gene: .
J gene: TRBJ2-7
CDR3 length: 14
V gene: TRBV5-1
CDR3 DNA: TGCGCCAGCAGCTTGCAAACCGCAACTTTTGAGCAGTACTTC
CDR3 protein: CASSLQTATFEQYF

clone size: few
D gene: .
J gene: TRBJ2-1
CDR3 length: 11
V gene: TRBV12-5
CDR3 DNA: TGTGCTAGTGCATCGACGGCTGAGCAGTTCTTC
CDR3 protein: CASASTAEQFF

clone size: .
D gene: .
J gene: TRBJ2-3
CDR3 length: 16
V gene: TRBV4-3
CDR3 DNA: TGCGCCAGCAGCCAAGTTGTAACAGACACCACAGATACGCAGTATTTT
CDR3 protein: CASSQVVTDTTDTQYF

clone size: .
D gene: TRBD1
J gene: TRBJ2-7
CDR3 length: 13
V gene: TRBV20-1
CDR3 DNA: TGCAGTACCCTAGACAGGGCCTCCTACGAGCAGTACTTC
CDR3 protein: CSTLDRASYEQYF

clone size: many
D gene: .
J gene: TRBJ2-4
CDR3 length: 20
V gene: TRBV7-9
CDR3 DNA: TGTGCCAGCAGCCCCGGGAGGGCAGGGGGCGCGGTGGTTTCCAAAAACATTCAGTACTTC
CDR3 protein: CASSPGRAGGAVVSKNIQYF

clone size: many
D gene: .
J gene: TRBJ1-2
CDR3 length: 11
V gene: TRBV19
CDR3 DNA: TGTGCCAGTACCGGTGGCTATGGCTACACCTTC
CDR3 protein: CASTGGYGYTF

clone size: .
D gene: .
J gene: TRBJ1-6
CDR3 length: 14
V gene: TRBV6-5
CDR3 DNA: TGTGCCAGCAGTTACGCGGGGGGGGATTCACCCCTCCACTTT
CDR3 protein: CASSYAGGDSPLHF

clone size: few
D gene: TRBD2
J gene: TRBJ2-5
CDR3 length: 16
V gene: TRBV2
CDR3 DNA: TGTGCCAGCAGTGTGACTAGCGGGCGCGGAAGAGAGACCCAGTACTTC
CDR3 protein: CASSVTSGRGRETQYF

clone size: few
D gene: TRBD2
J gene: TRBJ2-5
CDR3 length: 18
V gene: TRBV5-1
CDR3 DNA: TGCGCCAGCAGCTTCGGGACTAGCGGGGGGGTAACTCAAGAGACCCAGTACTTC
CDR3 protein: CASSFGTSGGVTQETQYF

clone size: few
D gene: .
J gene: TRBJ1-3
CDR3 length: 14
V gene: TRBV6-6
CDR3 DNA: TGTGCCAGCAGGGAACGGGAGGACCGAAACACCATATATTTT
CDR3 protein: CASREREDRNTIYF

clone size: few
D gene: .
J gene: TRBJ2-5
CDR3 length: 15
V gene: TRBV19
CDR3 DNA: TGTGCCAGTAGCATCGCGGGGCGCAGACAAGAGACCCAGTACTTC
CDR3 protein: CASSIAGRRQETQYF

clone size: .
D gene: .
J gene: TRBJ1-2
CDR3 length: 14
V gene: TRBV7-2
CDR3 DNA: TGTGCCAGCAGCTTAGGTAGAAGGTCTTGGGGCTACACCTTC
CDR3 protein: CASSLGRRSWGYTF

clone size: few
D gene: .
J gene: TRBJ2-5
CDR3 length: 10
V gene: TRBV20-1
CDR3 DNA: TGCAGTGCTAGAGACGAGACCCAGTACTTC
CDR3 protein: CSARDETQYF

clone size: .
D gene: TRBD2
J gene: TRBJ2-3
CDR3 length: 17
V gene: TRBV4-3
CDR3 DNA: TGCGCCAGCAGTGGCAGGGTTCAGCGGGGGCCCACAGATACGCAGTATTTT
CDR3 protein: CASSGRVQRGPTDTQYF

clone size: many
D gene: .
J gene: TRBJ2-5
CDR3 length: 15
V gene: TRBV7-2
CDR3 DNA: TGTGCCAGCAGCTTAAACACAGGGATCCAAGAGACCCAGTACTTC
CDR3 protein: CASSLNTGIQETQYF

clone size: .
D gene: TRBD2
J gene: TRBJ2-7
CDR3 length: 19
V gene: TRBV10-3
CDR3 DNA: TGTGCCATCAGTGACCCGATGAGAGTAGCGGGGACCCTCTCCTACGAGCAGTACTTC
CDR3 protein: CAISDPMRVAGTLSYEQYF

clone size: .
D gene: .
J gene: TRBJ1-1
CDR3 length: 13
V gene: TRBV10-3
CDR3 DNA: TGTGCCATCAGTAAGACAGAGAACACTGAAGCTTTCTTT
CDR3 protein: CAISKTENTEAFF

clone size: few
D gene: .
J gene: TRBJ2-7
CDR3 length: 14
V gene: TRBV15
CDR3 DNA: TGTGCCACCAGCAACTTGGGGGAATCCTACGAGCAGTACTTC
CDR3 protein: CATSNLGESYEQYF

clone size: .
D gene: TRBD2
J gene: TRBJ2-1
CDR3 length: 14
V gene: TRBV28
CDR3 DNA: TGTGCCAGCAGCCCAGGGGTAGCGGGAGGTGAGCAGTTCTTC
CDR3 protein: CASSPGVAGGEQFF

clone size: .
D gene: .
J gene: TRBJ1-2
CDR3 length: 12
V gene: TRBV20-1
CDR3 DNA: TGCAGTGCCACGAGGGGGACTTTTGGCTACACCTTC
CDR3 protein: CSATRGTFGYTF

clone size: few
D gene: TRBD1
J gene: TRBJ1-6
CDR3 length: 17
V gene: TRBV6-7
CDR3 DNA: TGTGCCAGCAGAAAGCGGGACAGCCCTTCGGATAATTCACCCCTCCACTTT
CDR3 protein: CASRKRDSPSDNSPLHF

clone size: .
D gene: .
J gene: TRBJ2-4
CDR3 length: 10
V gene: TRBV6-2/TRBV6-3
CDR3 DNA: TGTGCCACCGGCGGGGCGACAGTCTCCTTC
CDR3 protein: CATGGATVSF

clone size: .
D gene: .
J gene: TRBJ2-3
CDR3 length: 15
V gene: TRBV28
CDR3 DNA: TGTGCCAGCAGTTTAGCGGAGGACATCACAGATACGCAGTATTTT
CDR3 protein: CASSLAEDITDTQYF

clone size: .
D gene: .
J gene: TRBJ2-4
CDR3 length: 18
V gene: TRBV4-2
CDR3 DNA: TGTGCCAGCAGCCAAGATCACCCAAGGGGCTGGTCCAAAAACATTCAGTACTTC
CDR3 protein: CASSQDHPRGWSKNIQYF

clone size: .
D gene: TRBD1
J gene: TRBJ2-3
CDR3 length: 14
V gene: TRBV12-3/TRBV12-4
CDR3 DNA: TGTGCCAGCAGCCTTGAGGGGGCCACAGATACGCAGTATTTT
CDR3 protein: CASSLEGATDTQYF